The 18 T cell receptor beta chains listed next were all sequenced from one sample in a study of long-term antiretroviral therapy in people with HIV. The immunoSEQ assay was v3.0, run at survey level. Profiling relied on immunoSEQ multiplex PCR, and the TCRdb table lists in-frame clones only, not all of them. The sample holds just under 20,000 clones, roughly 87% seen once. Specimen: unsorted PBMCs, collected 2.1 years after starting antiretroviral therapy. Receptors were obtained from a young man with HIV.

The gene calls are TRBV6-4 and TRBJ1-2; D perhaps matches TRBD1 (5 bases). This CDR3 is 15 amino acids long. The ends were cut back, 4 bases at V and 8 bases at J, with 20 bases in the middle. Germline V gene lookup returns CDR1 MRHNA and CDR2 SNTAGT. The CDR3 nucleotides are TGTGCCAGCAGTGCCAACTTTGGGACTCTGCGGGGCTACACCTTC. As protein: CASSANFGTLRGYTF.

The chain carries TRBV6-6 and TRBJ2-2, with a weak D call TRBD2 (5 bases). The germline V gene encodes CDR1 MNHNY and CDR2 SVGAGI (reference sequence). V lost 6 bases, J lost 5 bases, and 16 bases lay in between. The CDR3 is 15 amino acids. This CDR3 is CASRPPERGTGELFF. Here the CDR3 DNA reads TGTGCCAGCAGACCCCCCGAACGGGGAACCGGGGAGCTGTTTTTT.

The chain has TRBV7-3 and TRBJ2-7; D is uncertain. CDR3 length equals 15 residues. Trimming shortened V by 2 bases and J by 0 bases, and 11 bases separated the two germline ends. Germline lookup yields CDR1 SGHTA and CDR2 FQGTGA. As DNA, the CDR3 is TGTGCCAGCAGCTTACAGGCAGGAGACTCCTACGAGCAGTACTTC. This codes for CASSLQAGDSYEQYF.

The chain is built from TRBV15 and TRBJ2-3; no firm D call. This CDR3 is 13 amino acids long. Germline V gene data show CDR1 as LNHNV and CDR2 as YYDKDF (reference sequence). V dropped 3 bases and J dropped 6 bases, with 10 bases sitting between them. DNA of the CDR3: TGTGCCACCAGCAGGGACGTAGCTGATACGCAGTATTTT. This codes for CATSRDVADTQYF.

The rearrangement links TRBV4-3 to TRBJ2-5; the D gene is possibly TRBD1 (6 bases). Germline-derived CDR1 and CDR2 are LGHNA and YSLEER. Trimming left V 0 bases short and J 0 bases short, with 8 bases between. The CDR3 runs 15 residues. Here the CDR3 reads CASSQDRDNQETQYF. CDR3 in DNA: TGCGCCAGCAGCCAAGACCGGGACAACCAAGAGACCCAGTACTTC.

The CDR3 nucleotides read TGTGCCAGCAGTGCGACCTACGGCGAAAAACTGTTTTTT. Translation gives CASSATYGEKLFF. The chain joins TRBV28 to TRBJ1-4; D not certain. The V gene lost 5 bases and the J gene lost 8 bases, with 12 bases spanning the gap. The CDR3 runs to 13 residues. Germline lookup yields CDR1 MDHEN and CDR2 SYDVKM. The full variable domain, with the rest looked up from reference TRBV28 and TRBJ1-4, is DVKVTQSSRYLVKRTGEKVFLECVQDMDHENMFWYRQDPGLGLRLIYFSYDVKMKEKGDIPEGYSVSREKKERFSLILESASTNQTSMYLCASSATYGEKLFFGSGTQLSVL.

CDR3 nucleotides: TGTGCCAGCAGCTTTCCGAGACTACCGCCTAACGAGCAGTACTTC. This translates into CASSFPRLPPNEQYF. The chain is built from TRBV7-2 and TRBJ2-7; weak D call: TRBD2 (5 bases). Trimming shortened V by 3 bases and J by 5 bases, and 17 bases separated the two germline ends. CDR3 length: 15 amino acids. CDR1 and CDR2 from the germline V gene are SGHTA and FQGNSA.

This chain joins TRBV19 and TRBJ1-5, with TRBD1 identical over 9 bases. CDR1 is LNHDA, CDR2 SQIVND, per germline (reference sequence). CDR3 length: 16 residues. Losses at the gene ends were 7 bases for V and 1 base for J; bases not matched to a gene: 8. The CDR3 reads CASTPGQGRSNQPQHF. The CDR3 nucleotides are TGTGCCAGTACCCCGGGACAGGGACGGAGCAATCAGCCCCAGCATTTT.

This clone was recorded once. The chain has TRBV5-6 and TRBJ1-2; D possibly corresponds to TRBD1 (6 bases). The CDR3 covers 13 residues. Deletions cut 9 bases from V and 8 bases from J, with 20 bases between. CDR1 SGHDT and CDR2 YYEEEE come from the germline V gene. CDR3 nucleotide sequence: TGTGCCACCCACAGGGAGCCCGCAAAAGGCTACACCTTC. Protein product: CATHREPAKGYTF.

This chain joins TRBV5-1 and TRBJ1-1; D ambiguous. Germline V gives CDR1 SGHRS, CDR2 YFSETQ. V lost 1 base and J 6 bases, leaving 19 bases between the germline ends. The CDR3 length is 16 residues. CDR3 in amino acids: CASSLRSEGVLAEAFF. As DNA, the CDR3 is TGCGCCAGCAGCTTGAGGTCTGAGGGAGTGCTCGCTGAAGCTTTCTTT.

This chain uses TRBV9 with TRBJ1-5, with D maybe TRBD1 (5 bases). CDR3 length: 14 amino acids. The germline CDR1 and CDR2 sequences are SGDLS and YYNGEE. The V end lost 3 bases, the J end lost 2 bases, and 9 bases lay between the germline ends. In DNA, the CDR3 is TGTGCCAGCAGCGCAGACAGTGGCAATCAGCCCCAGCATTTT. Translating gives CASSADSGNQPQHF.

This clone was recorded only once. The V gene is TRBV5-1, the J gene TRBJ2-1, with a weak D call TRBD2 (6 bases). This CDR3 contains 15 residues. Germline assignment: CDR1 SGHRS and CDR2 YFSETQ. With 3 bases removed from V and 3 bases from J, the gap between germline ends came to 13 bases. CDR3 coding DNA: TGCGCCAGCAGCTACGATCCGGGACTCTACAATGAGCAGTTCTTC. Its translation: CASSYDPGLYNEQFF. Using reference TRBV5-1 and TRBJ2-1 for the parts outside the CDR3, the full variable domain is KAGVTQTPRYLIKTRGQQVTLSCSPISGHRSVSWYQQTPGQGLQFLFEYFSETQRNKGNFPGRFSGRQFSNSRSEMNVSTLELGDSALYLCASSYDPGLYNEQFFGPGTRLTVL.

This sequence joins TRBV6-6 and TRBJ1-3; D unresolved. The CDR3 has 15 amino acids. Germline V gives CDR1 MNHNY, CDR2 SVGAGI (reference sequence). V shed 6 bases and J shed 4 bases, with 16 bases lying between them. As DNA, the CDR3 is TGTGCCAGCAGCGGATCTCTGGGATCCGGAAACACCATATATTTT. This sequence encodes CASSGSLGSGNTIYF.

V is TRBV14 and J is TRBJ1-1; TRBD1 agrees at 9 bases. The CDR3 length is 15 residues. CDR1 is SGHDN, CDR2 FVKESK, per germline. The junction had 4 bases not matched to a gene; V was cut back by 0 bases and J by 5 bases. This chain's CDR3 is CASSQDWTGDTEAFF. The CDR3 nucleotides read TGTGCCAGCAGCCAAGATTGGACAGGGGATACTGAAGCTTTCTTT.

The V call is TRBV10-3, the J call TRBJ2-5; D is unclear. The CDR3 covers 13 residues. Trimming took 5 bases from V and 5 from J, leaving 12 bases between them. Germline CDR1 and CDR2: ENHRY and SYGVKD. CDR3 in DNA: TGTGCCATCAGTACAGTCGGACCGGAGACCCAGTACTTC. Protein: CAISTVGPETQYF.

V gene TRBV5-4 combines with J gene TRBJ1-2; D remains unclear. Trimming removed 0 bases at V and 0 bases at J, with 12 bases between. Germline V gene sequence: CDR1 SGHNT, CDR2 YYREEE (reference sequence). CDR3 length: 16 residues. CDR3 DNA: TGTGCCAGCAGCTTGGGCCGCGGACGAACTAACTATGGCTACACCTTC. This encodes CASSLGRGRTNYGYTF.

The chain has TRBV10-3 and TRBJ2-7; the D gene is possibly TRBD1 (6 bases). CDR1 is ENHRY and CDR2 is SYGVKD in the germline V gene. The CDR3 contains 15 residues. With 2 bases removed from V and 5 bases from J, the gap between germline ends came to 16 bases. The DNA of the CDR3 is TGTGCCATCAGTGAGGGACACAGGGCGTCCCACGAGCAGTACTTC. Amino acid sequence: CAISEGHRASHEQYF.

This sequence joins TRBV4-3 and TRBJ1-1; tentatively, D is TRBD1 (5 bases). CDR1 and CDR2 (germline): LGHNA, YSLEER. There are 14 residues in the CDR3. Between the trimmed V and J ends, which lost 3 bases and 1 base, there was a span of 9 bases. The chain's CDR3 is CASSQYQGNTEAFF. CDR3 nucleotide sequence: TGCGCCAGCAGCCAGTATCAGGGGAACACTGAAGCTTTCTTT.